The subject of this entry is one TCR beta chain. The data originate from a study of control samples from healthy donors and cancer patients. The table came from immunoSEQ multiplex PCR; TCRdb's copy has only in-frame clones and leaves some out. The sample gives about 85,000 clones, around nine tenths of which show up once; about 7.4% is in the top ten. Germline-derived CDR1 and CDR2 are SGHKS and YYEKEE (reference sequence). The CDR3 is 15 amino acids. V lost 4 bases, J lost 2 bases, and 7 bases stayed unmatched. The gene calls are TRBV5-5 and TRBJ1-1, with TRBD1 matching 8 bases. Sample: blood. This TCR was sampled from a woman between 55 and 75 years old in good health. The CDR3 DNA reads as TGTGCCAGCAGCGTAAGGACAGGGATCAACACTGAAGCTTTCTTT. This sequence encodes CASSVRTGINTEAFF.